The 21 T cell receptor beta chains reported below all come from one sample, sequenced in a study of cytomegalovirus exposure and HLA in healthy donors. With 60 Vbeta and 13 Jbeta primers, the PCR was carried out. Here immunoSEQ multiplex PCR was the method, and the copy in TCRdb shows in-frame clones only, minus some. The sample contains about 120,000 clones, over 70% of which appear only once. Sample: PBMCs. The receptors come from a woman aged 45 to 65 in good health and CMV-seropositive.

The chain uses TRBV5-7 and TRBJ1-4; maybe TRBD1 (6 bases). TRBV5-7 qualifies as an ORF whose function is uncertain. This CDR3 has 18 amino acids. The ends were cut back, 4 bases at V and 3 bases at J, with 22 bases in the middle. This CDR3 is CASSVIGTLFAANEKLFF. The CDR3, as DNA: TGTGCCAGCAGCGTGATAGGGACACTGTTTGCAGCTAATGAAAAACTGTTTTTT.

In this sample, this clone turned up once. This chain uses TRBV30 with TRBJ2-1, with D tentatively TRBD2 (6 bases). CDR1 and CDR2 from the germline V gene are GTSNPN and SVGIG (reference sequence). CDR3 size: 13 residues. Trimming cost V 2 bases and J 7 bases, with 12 bases left between them. CDR3 bases: TGTGCCTGGAGTCCCAATAGCGGTAATGAGCAGTTCTTC. Translating gives CAWSPNSGNEQFF.

This chain uses TRBV25-1 with TRBJ2-5; 7 nucleotides agree with TRBD2. There are 16 residues in the CDR3. V dropped 1 base and J dropped 5; count of bases not matched to a gene: 10. Germline CDR1 MGHDK, CDR2 SYGVNS. The CDR3 protein is CASSESWGEGPETQYF. In nucleotides, the CDR3 is TGTGCCAGCAGTGAATCATGGGGGGAGGGCCCGGAGACCCAGTACTTC. The full variable domain, rest sourced from reference TRBV25-1 and TRBJ2-5, is EADIYQTPRYLVIGTGKKITLECSQTMGHDKMYWYQQDPGMELHLIHYSYGVNSTEKGDLSSESTVSRIRTEHFPLTLESARPSHTSQYLCASSESWGEGPETQYFGPGTRLLVL.

V and J are TRBV27 and TRBJ1-2; TRBD1 might be the D (5 bases). CDR3 size: 17 residues. Germline CDR1 MNHEY, CDR2 SMNVEV (reference sequence). Trimming took off 5 bases at V and 4 bases at J, with 23 bases between the two ends. As DNA, the CDR3 is TGTGCCAGCAGTCCCTTAGCCCGTATACAGGTCTCCTATGGCTACACCTTC. This translates into CASSPLARIQVSYGYTF.

J is TRBJ1-1 and V is TRBV30, with D possibly matching TRBD1 (5 bases). This CDR3 has 13 amino acids. The germline gives CDR1 GTSNPN, CDR2 SVGIG (reference sequence). The V end was cut by 4 bases, the J end by 1 base, with 10 bases between. The CDR3 DNA follows: TGTGCCTGGAAAGGAACAGGGAACACTGAAGCTTTCTTT. Translated, it gives CAWKGTGNTEAFF.

This clone was seen only a few times. This chain links TRBV7-6 with TRBJ2-1, with 10 positions matching TRBD2. CDR3 length equals 17 residues. From germline, CDR1 is SGHVS and CDR2 FNYEAQ. With V trimmed by 0 bases and J by 2 bases, 4 bases remained unmatched. The CDR3, as DNA: TGTGCCAGCAGCTTAGCGGCGAGCGGGAGGGCCTACAATGAGCAGTTCTTC. Translated: CASSLAASGRAYNEQFF.

The rearrangement uses TRBV6-1 and TRBJ1-1, with D perhaps matching TRBD1 (5 bases). The CDR3 spans 14 residues. V was shortened by 2 bases and J by 1 base, with 8 bases between the two germline ends. The germline CDR1 and CDR2 sequences are MNHNS and SASEGT. CDR3: CASSERGPNTEAFF. As DNA, the CDR3 is TGTGCCAGCAGTGAAAGGGGTCCGAACACTGAAGCTTTCTTT.

V and J are TRBV7-2 and TRBJ1-2; D uncertain. The length of the CDR3 is 15 residues. Germline-derived CDR1 and CDR2 are SGHTA and FQGNSA. Between the trimmed V and J ends, which lost 1 base and 5 bases, there was a span of 14 bases. In DNA, the CDR3 is TGTGCCAGCAGCTTAGGGCGGGCAGACTCTTATGGCTACACCTTC. Translated: CASSLGRADSYGYTF.

The chain uses TRBV4-3 and TRBJ2-7; 8 bases fit TRBD1. V was clipped by 4 bases and J by 7 bases; unmatched bases: 15. CDR1 and CDR2 (germline): LGHNA, YSLEER. The CDR3 contains 16 residues. Here the CDR3 DNA reads TGCGCCAGCAGCCCCCGAACCGGTCAGGGGGCTCGGGAGCAGTACTTC. It specifies CASSPRTGQGAREQYF.

Only one count was recorded for this clone. This chain uses TRBV6-1 with TRBJ2-1; 8 positions match TRBD1. V lost 5 bases to trimming and J lost 6 bases; unmatched junction nucleotides: 6. This CDR3 is 14 amino acids long. Germline CDR1 and CDR2: MNHNS and SASEGT. CDR3 loop: CASSSGQVTNEQFF. DNA of the CDR3: TGTGCCAGCAGTTCGGGACAGGTGACCAATGAGCAGTTCTTC.

V usage is TRBV25-1 and J usage is TRBJ1-1; the D gene is possibly TRBD1 (5 bases). Germline CDR1 is MGHDK and CDR2 is SYGVNS. Between the trimmed V and J ends, which lost 6 bases and 1 base, there was a span of 9 bases. CDR3 length: 13 residues. The CDR3 sequence is CASSVTANTEAFF. The CDR3 DNA reads TGTGCCAGCAGCGTGACAGCGAACACTGAAGCTTTCTTT. Looking up the rest from reference TRBV25-1 and TRBJ1-1 gives the full variable domain: EADIYQTPRYLVIGTGKKITLECSQTMGHDKMYWYQQDPGMELHLIHYSYGVNSTEKGDLSSESTVSRIRTEHFPLTLESARPSHTSQYLCASSVTANTEAFFGQGTRLTVV.

The chain links TRBV18 to TRBJ1-1, with D possibly being TRBD1 (6 bases). V shed 1 base and J shed 3 bases, with 9 bases lying between them. Per germline, CDR1 KGHSH and CDR2 LQKENI. There are 14 residues in the CDR3. The CDR3 loop reads CASSPQQGDTEAFF. The CDR3 DNA reads as TGTGCCAGCTCACCACAACAGGGAGACACTGAAGCTTTCTTT.

The table lists this clone with a count of one. CDR3 in DNA: TGCGCCAGCACAATCCGGCAGGGGATGAACACTGAAGCTTTCTTT. This sequence encodes CASTIRQGMNTEAFF. The rearrangement links TRBV5-1 to TRBJ1-1, with TRBD1 as a possible D gene (6 bases). The V end was cut by 6 bases, the J end by 0 bases, with 15 bases between. Germline assignment: CDR1 SGHRS and CDR2 YFSETQ. The CDR3 totals 15 residues.

Remarks on this clone: This CDR3 is also generated by other DNA sequences in the sample. The chain couples TRBV9 to TRBJ2-7; 9 bases line up with TRBD2. The V gene end was trimmed by 0 bases and the J gene end by 2 bases; junction bases not matched to a gene: 6. The CDR3 length is 16 residues. The germline gives CDR1 SGDLS, CDR2 YYNGEE. CDR3 DNA sequence: TGTGCCAGCAGCGTAGTCGGTAGCGGGAGCCCCTACGAGCAGTACTTC. It is translated as CASSVVGSGSPYEQYF.

The chain joins TRBV10-3 to TRBJ2-1; TRBD1 might be the D (5 bases). From germline, CDR1 is ENHRY and CDR2 SYGVKD. The CDR3 sequence is 14 residues long. V was pared by 0 bases and J by 5 bases, with 8 bases between. For the CDR3, the DNA is TGTGCCATCAGTGAGTCGGTAGGGGACAATGAGCAGTTCTTC. The encoded protein is CAISESVGDNEQFF.

The chain couples TRBV2 to TRBJ1-5, with 10 bases fitting TRBD1. J was trimmed by 9 bases and V by 10 bases; bases with no gene match: 12. CDR1 is SNHLY, CDR2 FYNNEI, per germline. This CDR3 contains 14 residues. DNA of the CDR3: TGTGCCATCCAGGTAGACAGGGGGCTAGGGCCCCAGCATTTT. Translated: CAIQVDRGLGPQHF.

V gene TRBV9 combines with J gene TRBJ2-7; D call uncertain. V was shortened by 4 bases and J by 0 bases, with 5 bases between the two germline ends. Germline-derived CDR1 and CDR2 are SGDLS and YYNGEE. There are 12 residues in the CDR3. CDR3: CASSPRSYEQYF. The CDR3 bases are TGTGCCAGCAGCCCCCGCTCCTACGAGCAGTACTTC.

The chain carries TRBV11-2 and TRBJ2-7; possible D gene TRBD1, 6 bases. Germline assignment: CDR1 SGHAT and CDR2 FQNNGV. The CDR3 is made up of 13 amino acids. Trimming removed 4 bases at V and 13 bases at J, with 20 bases between. The CDR3 coding sequence is TGTGCCAGCAGCTCTATTAGCCGGGACACGAACTACTTC. Translation: CASSSISRDTNYF.

The rearrangement uses TRBV4-3 and TRBJ1-2; D is unclear. Germline-derived CDR1 and CDR2 are LGHNA and YSLEER. V was clipped by 3 bases and J by 3 bases, with 14 bases between them. There are 15 residues in the CDR3. The CDR3 DNA reads as TGCGCCAGCAGCCAGAGGGTCGGGAGCGACTATGGCTACACCTTC. Its protein is CASSQRVGSDYGYTF.

The chain uses TRBV2 and TRBJ2-3; 10 nucleotides align to TRBD1. This CDR3 is built from 15 residues. Germline V lookup: CDR1 SNHLY, CDR2 FYNNEI. V gave up 5 bases and J gave up 5 bases; unmatched junction bases: 7. CDR3 in amino acids: CASSPDRGRGDTQYF. The CDR3 nucleotides read TGTGCCAGCAGTCCCGACAGGGGGCGGGGAGATACGCAGTATTTT.

This chain links TRBV19 with TRBJ2-3, with D tentatively TRBD2 (6 bases). Between the trimmed V and J ends, which lost 3 bases and 6 bases, there was a span of 13 bases. The germline V gene has CDR1 LNHDA and CDR2 SQIVND (reference sequence). This CDR3 comprises 14 residues. CDR3: CASSIGAAGDTQYF. CDR3 coding DNA: TGTGCCAGTAGTATCGGGGCTGCGGGGGATACGCAGTATTTT. Full variable domain (outside the CDR3, taken from reference TRBV19 and TRBJ2-3): DGGITQSPKYLFRKEGQNVTLSCEQNLNHDAMYWYRQDPGQGLRLIYYSQIVNDFQKGDIAEGYSVSREKKESFPLTVTSAQKNPTAFYLCASSIGAAGDTQYFGPGTRLTVL.